This T cell receptor (beta chain) was sequenced for a study of CD8+CD57+ T cells in acquired aplastic anemia. Study-level background: Sorted cells (CD4+ and CD8+) yielded DNA amounts that averaged about 2.9 ug. Study results and limitations: The CD8+ Simpson's diversity of patients and controls was not significantly different. Researchers report that fewer than 30 CD8+ CDR3 sequences appeared in both patients and controls.

This clonotype was seen a handful of times. As yet, its antigen is unknown. Patients included in sequencing had previously demonstrated CD8+CD57+ cell expansion by flow cytometry. Patients were untreated when blood was sampled. The germline V gene has CDR1 LNHNV and CDR2 YYDKDF (reference sequence). This CDR3 comprises 16 residues. After removal of 0 bases from V and 4 bases from J, the junction contained 6 bases not matched to a gene. Template material for TCR beta VDJ and CDR3 profiling consisted of genomic DNA. TCRdb processed the reads anew with MiXCR; each CDR3 protein has one entry. The data show roughly 80,000 distinct CDR3 sequences, roughly three quarters seen once.

This TCR derives from a human donor with aplastic anemia. The sequenced sample consisted of sorted CD4+, CD8+, or CD8+CD57+ T cells (not recorded which) from PBMCs. V and J are TRBV15 and TRBJ2-1; 7 bases are shared with TRBD1. The CDR3: CATSRDSGRGYNEQFF. CDR3 nucleotide sequence: TGTGCCACCAGCAGAGATTCGGGCAGGGGGTACAATGAGCAGTTCTTC.